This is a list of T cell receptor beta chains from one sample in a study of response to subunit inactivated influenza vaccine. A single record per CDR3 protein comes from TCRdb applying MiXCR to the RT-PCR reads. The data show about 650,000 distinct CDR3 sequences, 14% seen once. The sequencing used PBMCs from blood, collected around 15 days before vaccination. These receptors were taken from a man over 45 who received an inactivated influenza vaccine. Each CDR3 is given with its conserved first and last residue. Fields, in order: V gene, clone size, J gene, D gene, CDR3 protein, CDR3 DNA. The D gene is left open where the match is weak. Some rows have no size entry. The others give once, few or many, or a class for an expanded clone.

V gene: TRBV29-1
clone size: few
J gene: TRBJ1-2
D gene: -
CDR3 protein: CSVEESFFSYGYTF
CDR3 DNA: TGCAGCGTTGAAGAGTCGTTTTTCTCCTATGGCTACACCTTC

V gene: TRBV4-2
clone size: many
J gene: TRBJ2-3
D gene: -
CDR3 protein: CASSQEGDSTDTQYF
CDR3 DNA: TGTGCCAGCAGCCAAGAAGGCGACAGCACAGATACGCAGTATTTT

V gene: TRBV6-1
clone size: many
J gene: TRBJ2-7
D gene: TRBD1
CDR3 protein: CASSGGQNYEQYF
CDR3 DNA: TGTGCCAGCAGTGGGGGACAGAACTACGAGCAGTACTTC

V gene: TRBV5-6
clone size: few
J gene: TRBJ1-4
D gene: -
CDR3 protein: CASRGGDEKLFF
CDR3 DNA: TGTGCCAGCAGGGGGGGAGATGAAAAACTGTTTTTT

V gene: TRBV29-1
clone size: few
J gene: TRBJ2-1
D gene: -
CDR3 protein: CSVEFMTETHRDRLYNEQFF
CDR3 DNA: TGCAGCGTTGAATTCATGACAGAAACCCACCGAGACCGCCTTTACAATGAGCAGTTCTTC

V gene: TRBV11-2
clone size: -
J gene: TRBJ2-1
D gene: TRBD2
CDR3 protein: CASSLSASGVNEQFF
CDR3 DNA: TGTGCCAGCAGCTTATCGGCTAGCGGGGTAAATGAGCAGTTCTTC

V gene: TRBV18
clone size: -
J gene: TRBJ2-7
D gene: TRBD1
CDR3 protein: CASSPPSGQGHEQYF
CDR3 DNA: TGTGCCAGCTCACCCCCCTCAGGACAGGGCCACGAGCAGTACTTC

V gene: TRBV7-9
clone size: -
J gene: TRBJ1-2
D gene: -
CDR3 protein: CASSDTGTLYGYTF
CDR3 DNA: TGTGCCAGCAGCGACACCGGGACACTCTATGGCTACACCTTC

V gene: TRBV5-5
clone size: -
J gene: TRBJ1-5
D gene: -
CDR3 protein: CASSLWDTDQPQHF
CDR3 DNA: TGTGCCAGCAGCTTGTGGGACACCGATCAGCCCCAGCATTTT

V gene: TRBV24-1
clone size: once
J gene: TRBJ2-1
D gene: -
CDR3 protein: CATSYGRQPYNEQFF
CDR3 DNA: TGTGCCACCAGTTACGGACGCCAGCCTTACAATGAGCAGTTCTTC

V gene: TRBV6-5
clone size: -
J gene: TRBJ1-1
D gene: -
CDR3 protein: CASTGRNTEAFF
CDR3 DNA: TGTGCCAGTACCGGCCGGAACACTGAAGCTTTCTTT

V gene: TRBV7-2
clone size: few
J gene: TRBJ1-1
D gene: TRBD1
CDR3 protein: CASSLTGTENTEAFF
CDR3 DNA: TGTGCCAGCAGCCTAACGGGGACAGAGAACACTGAAGCTTTCTTT

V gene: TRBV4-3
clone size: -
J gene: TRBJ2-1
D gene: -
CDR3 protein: CASSALAGNEQFF
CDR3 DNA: TGCGCCAGTTCCGCCCTAGCCGGCAATGAGCAGTTCTTC

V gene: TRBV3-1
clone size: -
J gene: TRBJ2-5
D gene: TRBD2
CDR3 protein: CASSHRTSGIEETQYF
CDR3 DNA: TGTGCCAGCAGCCACAGGACTAGCGGGATTGAGGAGACCCAGTACTTC

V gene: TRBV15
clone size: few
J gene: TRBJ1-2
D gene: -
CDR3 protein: CATSRDGNYGYTF
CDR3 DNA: TGTGCCACCAGCAGAGATGGGAACTATGGCTACACCTTC

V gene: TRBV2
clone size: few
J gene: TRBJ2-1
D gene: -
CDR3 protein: CASSEGLRLYNEQFF
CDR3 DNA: TGTGCCAGCAGTGAAGGACTCCGACTCTACAATGAGCAGTTCTTC

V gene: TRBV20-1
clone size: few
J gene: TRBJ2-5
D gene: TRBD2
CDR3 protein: CSATDSGNRETQYF
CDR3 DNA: TGCAGTGCCACTGATAGCGGGAATCGGGAGACCCAGTACTTC

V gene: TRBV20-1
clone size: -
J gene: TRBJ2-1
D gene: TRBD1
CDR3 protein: CSAPRQGTYNEQFF
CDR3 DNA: TGCAGTGCCCCCCGACAGGGGACTTACAATGAGCAGTTCTTC

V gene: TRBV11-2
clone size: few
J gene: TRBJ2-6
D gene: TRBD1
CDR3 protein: CASSSLGDRLTSGANVLTF
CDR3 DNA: TGTGCCAGCAGCTCTCTTGGGGACAGGCTCACTTCTGGGGCCAACGTCCTGACTTTC

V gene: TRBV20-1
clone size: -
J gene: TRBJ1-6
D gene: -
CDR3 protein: CSASFRGINSPLHF
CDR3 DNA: TGCAGTGCTAGCTTTAGAGGAATCAATTCACCCCTCCACTTT

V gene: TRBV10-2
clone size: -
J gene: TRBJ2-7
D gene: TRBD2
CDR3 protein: CASSEGLAGGPGEQYF
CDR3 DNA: TGCGCCAGCAGTGAGGGCCTCGCGGGAGGGCCAGGCGAGCAGTACTTC

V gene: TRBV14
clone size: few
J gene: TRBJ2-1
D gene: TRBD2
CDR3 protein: CASSQDGTSGYNEQFF
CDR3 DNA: TGTGCCAGCAGCCAAGACGGGACTAGCGGGTACAATGAGCAGTTCTTC

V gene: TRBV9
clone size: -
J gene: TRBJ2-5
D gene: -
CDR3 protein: CASSVDGRQTQETQYF
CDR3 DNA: TGTGCCAGCAGCGTAGATGGTCGGCAGACCCAAGAGACCCAGTACTTC

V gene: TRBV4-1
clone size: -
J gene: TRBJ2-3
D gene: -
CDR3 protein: CASSRRDTGTDTQYF
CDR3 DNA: TGCGCCAGCAGCCGACGAGACACTGGCACAGATACGCAGTATTTT

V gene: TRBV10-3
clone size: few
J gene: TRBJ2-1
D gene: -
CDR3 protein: CAISDGRTYNEQFF
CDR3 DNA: TGTGCCATCAGTGATGGGCGGACCTACAATGAGCAGTTCTTC

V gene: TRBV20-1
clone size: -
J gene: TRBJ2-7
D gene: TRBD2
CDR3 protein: CSARDRGEWGTTYEQYF
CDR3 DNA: TGCAGTGCTAGAGATCGGGGGGAATGGGGTACAACCTACGAGCAGTACTTC

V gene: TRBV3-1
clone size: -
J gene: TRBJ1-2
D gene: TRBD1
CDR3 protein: CASSQVPSQGAIGYTF
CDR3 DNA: TGTGCCAGCAGCCAGGTCCCATCACAGGGGGCGATTGGCTACACCTTC

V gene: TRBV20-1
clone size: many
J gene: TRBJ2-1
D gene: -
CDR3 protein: CSARDLPGTQPFLGNEQFF
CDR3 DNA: TGCAGTGCTAGAGATCTTCCCGGGACTCAACCCTTCTTGGGGAATGAGCAGTTCTTC

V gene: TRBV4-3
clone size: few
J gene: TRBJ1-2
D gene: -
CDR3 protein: CASSQQGRLEMGGYTF
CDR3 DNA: TGCGCCAGCAGCCAACAGGGACGTTTGGAAATGGGTGGCTACACCTTC

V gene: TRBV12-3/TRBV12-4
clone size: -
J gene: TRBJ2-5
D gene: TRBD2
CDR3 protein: CASSLGPREGETQYF
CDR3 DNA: TGTGCCAGCAGTTTGGGACCCCGGGAGGGAGAGACCCAGTACTTC

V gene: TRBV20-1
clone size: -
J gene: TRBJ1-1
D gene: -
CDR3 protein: CSARGDLRVGFF
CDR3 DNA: TGCAGTGCTAGAGGGGACTTGCGGGTTGGTTTCTTT

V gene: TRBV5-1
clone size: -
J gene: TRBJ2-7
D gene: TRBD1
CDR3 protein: CASSSAQGSGGYEQYF
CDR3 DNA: TGCGCCAGCAGCTCCGCCCAGGGGTCAGGGGGCTACGAGCAGTACTTC

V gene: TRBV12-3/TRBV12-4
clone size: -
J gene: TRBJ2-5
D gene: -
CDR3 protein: CASSLQVKETQYF
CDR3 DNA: TGTGCCAGCAGTCTACAGGTGAAAGAGACCCAGTACTTC

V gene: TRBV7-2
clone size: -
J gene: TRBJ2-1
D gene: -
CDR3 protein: CASSSLRDEEQFF
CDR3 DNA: TGTGCCAGCAGCTCACTAAGGGACGAAGAGCAGTTCTTC

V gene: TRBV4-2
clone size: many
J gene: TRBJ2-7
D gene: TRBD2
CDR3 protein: CASSPRTSGPYEQYF
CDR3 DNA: TGTGCCAGCAGCCCAAGGACTAGCGGACCCTACGAGCAGTACTTC

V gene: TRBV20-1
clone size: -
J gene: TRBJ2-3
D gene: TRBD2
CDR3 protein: CSARRASGTDTQYF
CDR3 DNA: TGCAGTGCTAGGAGGGCTAGCGGAACAGATACGCAGTATTTT

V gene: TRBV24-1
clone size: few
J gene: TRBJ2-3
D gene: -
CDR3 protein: CATSVGGITDTQYF
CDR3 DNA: TGTGCCACCAGTGTGGGCGGGATAACAGATACGCAGTATTTT

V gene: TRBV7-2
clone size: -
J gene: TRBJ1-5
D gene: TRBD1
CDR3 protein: CASSSGGDQPQHF
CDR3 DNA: TGTGCCAGCAGCTCAGGGGGGGATCAGCCCCAGCATTTT

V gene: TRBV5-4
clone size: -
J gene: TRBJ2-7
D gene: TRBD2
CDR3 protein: CASSGRVHSYEQYF
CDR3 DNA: TGTGCCAGCAGCGGGAGGGTACATTCCTACGAGCAGTACTTC

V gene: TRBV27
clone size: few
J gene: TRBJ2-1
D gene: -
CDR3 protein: CASSLWASASYNEQFF
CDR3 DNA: TGTGCCAGCAGTTTATGGGCTAGCGCCTCCTACAATGAGCAGTTCTTC

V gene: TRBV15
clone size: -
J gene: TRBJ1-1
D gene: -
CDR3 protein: CATSSDKTGPTEAFF
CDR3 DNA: TGTGCCACCAGCAGCGACAAGACAGGCCCTACTGAAGCTTTCTTT

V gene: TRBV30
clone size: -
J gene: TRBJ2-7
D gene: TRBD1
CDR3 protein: CAWSVDRVYEQYF
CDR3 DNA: TGTGCCTGGAGTGTTGACAGGGTCTACGAGCAGTACTTC

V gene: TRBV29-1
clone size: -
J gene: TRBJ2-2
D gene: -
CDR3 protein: CRVGANGELFF
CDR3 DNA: TGCCGCGTTGGGGCAAACGGGGAGCTGTTTTTT

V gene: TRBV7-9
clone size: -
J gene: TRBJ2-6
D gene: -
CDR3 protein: CASSLAGVGANVLTF
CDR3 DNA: TGTGCCAGCAGCTTGGCCGGGGTCGGGGCCAACGTCCTGACTTTC

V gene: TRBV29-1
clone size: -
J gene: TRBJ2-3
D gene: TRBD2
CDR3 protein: CSVTPGLAASTDTQYF
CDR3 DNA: TGCAGCGTTACGCCGGGACTAGCAGCTAGCACAGATACGCAGTATTTT

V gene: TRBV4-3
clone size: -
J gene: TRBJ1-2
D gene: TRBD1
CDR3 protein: CASSQETGDLTGYTF
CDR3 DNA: TGCGCCAGCAGCCAAGAGACAGGGGATTTGACGGGCTACACCTTC

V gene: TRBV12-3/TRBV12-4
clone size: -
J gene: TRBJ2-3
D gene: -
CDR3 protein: CASSFGKGPDTQYF
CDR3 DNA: TGTGCCAGCAGTTTCGGGAAGGGTCCAGATACGCAGTATTTT

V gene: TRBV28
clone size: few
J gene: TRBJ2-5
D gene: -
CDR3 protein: CASSLRNRAETQYF
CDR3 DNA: TGTGCCAGCAGTTTAAGGAACAGAGCAGAGACCCAGTACTTC

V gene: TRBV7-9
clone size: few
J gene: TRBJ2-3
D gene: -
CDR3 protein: CASSSPQGFTDTQYF
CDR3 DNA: TGTGCCAGCAGCTCTCCCCAGGGGTTCACAGATACGCAGTATTTT

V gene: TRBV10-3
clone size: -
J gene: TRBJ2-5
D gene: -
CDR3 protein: CAISESGVGETQYF
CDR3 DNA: TGTGCCATCAGTGAGTCGGGGGTAGGAGAGACCCAGTACTTC

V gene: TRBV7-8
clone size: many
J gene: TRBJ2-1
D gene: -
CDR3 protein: CASSLAMRGHEQFF
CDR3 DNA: TGTGCCAGCAGCTTAGCTATGAGGGGACATGAGCAGTTCTTC

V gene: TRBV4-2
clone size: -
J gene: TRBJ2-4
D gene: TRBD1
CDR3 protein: CASSQETGGKYF
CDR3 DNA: TGTGCCAGCAGCCAAGAAACAGGGGGGAAGTACTTC

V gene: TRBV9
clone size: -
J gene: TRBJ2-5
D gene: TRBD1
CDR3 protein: CASSEGAGVETQYF
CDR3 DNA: TGTGCCAGCAGCGAGGGGGCAGGTGTGGAGACCCAGTACTTC

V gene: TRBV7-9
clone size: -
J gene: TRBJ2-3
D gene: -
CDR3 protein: CASSWVEADTQYF
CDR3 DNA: TGTGCCAGCAGCTGGGTAGAGGCAGATACGCAGTATTTT

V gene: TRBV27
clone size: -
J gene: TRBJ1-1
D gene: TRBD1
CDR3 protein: CASSLQGGRMNTEAFF
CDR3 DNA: TGTGCCAGCAGTTTACAGGGGGGCCGAATGAACACTGAAGCTTTCTTT

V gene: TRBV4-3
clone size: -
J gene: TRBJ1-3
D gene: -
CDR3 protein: CASSQGAGSSGNTIYF
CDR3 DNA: TGCGCCAGCAGCCAAGGGGCAGGGAGCTCTGGAAACACCATATATTTT

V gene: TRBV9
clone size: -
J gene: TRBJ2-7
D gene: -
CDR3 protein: CASSATRGEQYF
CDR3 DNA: TGTGCCAGCAGCGCCACAAGGGGCGAGCAGTACTTC